The 5 T cell receptor beta chains presented below share a single source sample, sequenced in a study of Graves' ophthalmopathy and Graves' hyperthyroidism (dated by TCRdb to the late 2010s). Sequencing took place on an Illumina HiSeq 2000. For repertoire sequencing, TCR beta CDR3 regions were amplified from RNA transcripts. A first-round RT-PCR used HTBI primers with the Qiagen OneStep RT-PCR kit, followed by a second-round multiplex PCR, size selection and purification. TCRdb reran the public reads through fastp at Q25 and MiXCR, keeping productive beta chains. Entries are consolidated by CDR3 protein sequence, retaining the most common genes and DNA. This sample is represented by around 660,000 distinct CDR3 sequences; just over 40% of them were singletons. The ten top clones hold roughly 3.5% of the sample. The sequenced material came from peripheral blood. These receptors were collected from an adult man with Graves' ophthalmopathy.

The genes are TRBV24-1 and TRBJ2-5; either TRBD1 or TRBD2 may fit D (5 bases each). V was trimmed by 5 bases and J by 5 bases, leaving 8 bases between them. CDR1 and CDR2 (germline): KGHDR, SFDVKD. The CDR3 runs to 12 residues. CDR3 protein: CATSGEGETQYF. DNA for the CDR3: TGTGCCACCAGTGGAGAGGGGGAGACCCAGTACTTC.

The gene calls are TRBV24-1 and TRBJ1-2, with a possible D match to TRBD1 (6 bases). The CDR3 length is 14 residues. V was clipped by 9 bases and J by 6 bases, with 19 bases between them. Per the germline V gene, CDR1 is KGHDR and CDR2 is SFDVKD. CDR3 sequence reads: CATSPTGYRHGYTF. The CDR3 coding sequence is TGTGCCACCTCCCCCACAGGGTACCGTCATGGCTACACCTTC.

This clonotype was picked up a small number of times. The rearrangement uses TRBV25-1 and TRBJ2-1; D is uncertain. This CDR3 has 15 amino acids. Germline CDR1 is MGHDK and CDR2 is SYGVNS. V lost 3 bases and J 3 bases, leaving 12 bases between the germline ends. This CDR3 reads CASSDVLRRYNEQFF. In DNA form, the CDR3 reads TGTGCCAGCAGTGACGTCCTACGACGCTACAATGAGCAGTTCTTC.

The chain's CDR3 is CASSIERSYNSPLHF. In DNA form, the CDR3 reads TGTGCCAGTAGTATCGAGCGCTCCTATAATTCACCCCTCCACTTT. This chain connects TRBV19 to TRBJ1-6, with D uncertain. The CDR3 length is 15 residues. Trimming took off 3 bases at V and 0 bases at J, with 6 bases between the two ends. CDR1 LNHDA and CDR2 SQIVND come from the germline V gene (reference sequence).

This clonotype has ten or more counts. The chain recombines TRBV13 with TRBJ1-2; D is ambiguous. This CDR3 is 14 amino acids long. Germline V gives CDR1 PRHDT, CDR2 FYEKMQ (reference sequence). V shed 2 bases and J shed 2 bases, with 9 bases lying between them. The CDR3 loop reads CASSLRPDNYGYTF. The CDR3 DNA reads TGTGCCAGCAGCTTACGGCCAGACAACTATGGCTACACCTTC.